This TCR beta chain was profiled in a study of blood T cell repertoires in COVID-19. Sequencing used immunoSEQ multiplex PCR; TCRdb keeps in-frame clones, though not all of them. The sample includes a few hundred thousand clones, roughly 90% seen only once; the top ten take 1.7%. V was clipped by 2 bases and J by 5 bases; unmatched bases: 10. The CDR3 is 16 residues long. Individuals aged about 18 to 90 years were recruited from about two dozen US areas. The study counted Cohort 3 donors as recovered given two negative PCRs, clearance, or symptom resolution. The receptor was isolated from a woman in her twenties or thirties who had recovered from COVID-19. The chain carries TRBV6-7 and TRBJ2-5, with 8 bases fitting TRBD1. TRBV6-7 is an ORF for which the function is uncertain. Sequenced: PBMCs or T cells enriched from blood (not recorded which). The CDR3: CASSYDGPDRDETQYF. CDR3 DNA sequence: TGTGCCAGCAGTTACGACGGGCCGGACAGGGACGAGACCCAGTACTTC.